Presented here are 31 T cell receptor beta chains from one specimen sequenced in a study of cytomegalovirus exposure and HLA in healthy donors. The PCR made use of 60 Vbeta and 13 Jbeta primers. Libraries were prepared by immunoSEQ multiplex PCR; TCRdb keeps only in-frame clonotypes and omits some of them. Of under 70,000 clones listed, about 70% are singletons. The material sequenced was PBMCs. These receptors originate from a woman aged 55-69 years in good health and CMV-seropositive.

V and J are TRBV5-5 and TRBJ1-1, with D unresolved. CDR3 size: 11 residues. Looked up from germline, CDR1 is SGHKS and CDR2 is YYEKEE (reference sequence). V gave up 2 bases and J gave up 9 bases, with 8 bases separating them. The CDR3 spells CASSFGDKAFF. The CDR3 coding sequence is TGTGCCAGCAGCTTTGGAGATAAAGCTTTCTTT.

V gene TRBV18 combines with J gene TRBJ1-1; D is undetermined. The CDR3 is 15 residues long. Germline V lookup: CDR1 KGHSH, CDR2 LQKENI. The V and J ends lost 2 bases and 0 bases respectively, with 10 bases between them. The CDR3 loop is CASSPETTLNTEAFF. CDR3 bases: TGTGCCAGCTCACCAGAGACAACCTTGAACACTGAAGCTTTCTTT.

The CDR3 reads CAWSPSTSTQYF. Here the CDR3 DNA reads TGTGCCTGGAGTCCATCGACTAGCACGCAGTATTTT. The chain is built from TRBV30 and TRBJ2-3; 7 bases match TRBD2. V shed 2 bases and J 9 bases; nucleotides not matched to a gene: 5. Germline V gene lookup returns CDR1 GTSNPN and CDR2 SVGIG (reference sequence). CDR3 length equals 12 residues.

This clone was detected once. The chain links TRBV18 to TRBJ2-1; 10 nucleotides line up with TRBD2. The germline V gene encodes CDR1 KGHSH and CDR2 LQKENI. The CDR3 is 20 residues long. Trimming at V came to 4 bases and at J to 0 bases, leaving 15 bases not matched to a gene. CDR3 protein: CASSRRTSSSGGVSYNEQFF. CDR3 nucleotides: TGTGCCAGCTCACGAAGGACTAGTTCAAGCGGGGGGGTCTCCTACAATGAGCAGTTCTTC.

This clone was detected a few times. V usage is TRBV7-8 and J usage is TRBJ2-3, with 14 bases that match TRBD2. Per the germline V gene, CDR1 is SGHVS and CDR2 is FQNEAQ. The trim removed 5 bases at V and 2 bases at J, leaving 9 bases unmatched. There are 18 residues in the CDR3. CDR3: CASSPGLAGGLLTDTQYF. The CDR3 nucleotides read TGTGCCAGCAGCCCAGGACTAGCGGGGGGCCTACTCACAGATACGCAGTATTTT.

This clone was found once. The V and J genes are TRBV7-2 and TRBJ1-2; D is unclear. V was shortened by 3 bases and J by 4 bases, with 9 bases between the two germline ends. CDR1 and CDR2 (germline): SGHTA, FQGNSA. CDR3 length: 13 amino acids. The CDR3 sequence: CASSLRAGYGYTF. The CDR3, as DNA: TGTGCCAGCAGCTTGAGGGCGGGCTATGGCTACACCTTC.

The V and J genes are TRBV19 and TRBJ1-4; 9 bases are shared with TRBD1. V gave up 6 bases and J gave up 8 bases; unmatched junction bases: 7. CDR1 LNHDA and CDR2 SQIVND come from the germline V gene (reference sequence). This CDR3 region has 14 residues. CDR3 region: CASREDRGKEKLFF. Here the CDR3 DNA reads TGTGCCAGTAGGGAGGACAGGGGAAAGGAAAAACTGTTTTTT.

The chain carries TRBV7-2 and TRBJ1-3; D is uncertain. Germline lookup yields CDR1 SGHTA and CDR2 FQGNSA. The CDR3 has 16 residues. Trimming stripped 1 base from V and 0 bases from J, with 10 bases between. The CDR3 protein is CASSLGRASSGNTIYF. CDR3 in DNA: TGTGCCAGCAGCTTAGGGCGGGCTTCCTCTGGAAACACCATATATTTT.

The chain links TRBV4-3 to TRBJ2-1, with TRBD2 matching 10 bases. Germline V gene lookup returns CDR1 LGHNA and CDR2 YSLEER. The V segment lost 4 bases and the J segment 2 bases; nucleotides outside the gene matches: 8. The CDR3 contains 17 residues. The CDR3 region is CASSPGSSGGAYNEQFF. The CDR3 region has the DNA TGCGCCAGCAGCCCGGGGTCTAGCGGGGGAGCCTACAATGAGCAGTTCTTC.

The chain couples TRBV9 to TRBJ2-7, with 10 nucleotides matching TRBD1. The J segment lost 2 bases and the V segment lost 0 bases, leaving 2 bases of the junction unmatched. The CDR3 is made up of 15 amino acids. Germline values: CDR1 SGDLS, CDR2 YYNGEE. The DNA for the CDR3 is TGTGCCAGCAGCGTAGCCGGGACAGGGGCCTACGAGCAGTACTTC. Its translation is CASSVAGTGAYEQYF.

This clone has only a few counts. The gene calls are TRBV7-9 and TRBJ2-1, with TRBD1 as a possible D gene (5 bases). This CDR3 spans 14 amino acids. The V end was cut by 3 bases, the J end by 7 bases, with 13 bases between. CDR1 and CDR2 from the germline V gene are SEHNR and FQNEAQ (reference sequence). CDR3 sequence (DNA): TGTGCCAGCAGCTTGTGGCAGGGTGAAAATGAGCAGTTCTTC. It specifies CASSLWQGENEQFF.

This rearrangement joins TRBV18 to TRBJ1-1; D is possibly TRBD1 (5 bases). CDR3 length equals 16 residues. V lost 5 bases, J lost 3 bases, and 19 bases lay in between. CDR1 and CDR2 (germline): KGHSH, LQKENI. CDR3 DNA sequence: TGTGCCAGCTCAAATACCGGGGGGAGTAGAGACACTGAAGCTTTCTTT. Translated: CASSNTGGSRDTEAFF.

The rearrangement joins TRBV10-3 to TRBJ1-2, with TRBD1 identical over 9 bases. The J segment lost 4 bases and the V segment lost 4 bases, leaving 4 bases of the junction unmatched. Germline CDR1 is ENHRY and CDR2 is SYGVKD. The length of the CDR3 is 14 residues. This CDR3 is CAISVTGGGYGYTF. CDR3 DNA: TGTGCCATCAGTGTGACAGGGGGAGGCTATGGCTACACCTTC.

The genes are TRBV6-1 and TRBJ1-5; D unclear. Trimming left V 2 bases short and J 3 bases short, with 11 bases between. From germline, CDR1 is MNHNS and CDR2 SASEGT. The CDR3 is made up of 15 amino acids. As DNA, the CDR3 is TGTGCCAGCAGTGAACGCGGAAGCGACAATCAGCCCCAGCATTTT. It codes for CASSERGSDNQPQHF.

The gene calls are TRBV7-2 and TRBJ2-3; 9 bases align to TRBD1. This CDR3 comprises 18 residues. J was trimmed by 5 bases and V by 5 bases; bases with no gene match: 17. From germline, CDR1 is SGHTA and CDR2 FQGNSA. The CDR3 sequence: CASSALPPGQGSVDTQYF. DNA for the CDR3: TGTGCCAGCAGCGCCCTACCTCCGGGACAGGGTTCCGTAGATACGCAGTATTTT.

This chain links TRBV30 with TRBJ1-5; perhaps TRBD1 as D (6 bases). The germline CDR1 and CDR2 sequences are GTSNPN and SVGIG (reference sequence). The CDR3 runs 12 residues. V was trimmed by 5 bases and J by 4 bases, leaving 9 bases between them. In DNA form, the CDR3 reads TGTGCCTGGGGGAGGGGGAATCAGCCCCAGCATTTT. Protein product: CAWGRGNQPQHF.

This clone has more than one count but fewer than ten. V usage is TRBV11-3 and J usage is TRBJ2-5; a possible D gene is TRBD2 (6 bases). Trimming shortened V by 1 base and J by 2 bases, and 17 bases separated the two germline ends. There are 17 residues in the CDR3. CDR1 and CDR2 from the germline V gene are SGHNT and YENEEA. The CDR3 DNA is TGTGCCAGCAGCTTAGGTCAGGGAACGGGGGAACAAGAGACCCAGTACTTC. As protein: CASSLGQGTGEQETQYF.

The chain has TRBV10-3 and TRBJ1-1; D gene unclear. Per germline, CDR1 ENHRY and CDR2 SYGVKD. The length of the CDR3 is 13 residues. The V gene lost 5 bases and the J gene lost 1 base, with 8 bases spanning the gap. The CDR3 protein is CAISRDSNTEAFF. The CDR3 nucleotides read TGTGCCATCAGTCGGGATTCGAACACTGAAGCTTTCTTT.

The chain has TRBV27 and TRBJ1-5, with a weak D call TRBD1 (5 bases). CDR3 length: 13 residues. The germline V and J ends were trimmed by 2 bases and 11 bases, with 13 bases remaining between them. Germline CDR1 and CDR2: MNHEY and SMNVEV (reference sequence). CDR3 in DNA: TGTGCCAGCAGTTTAAATGCCCAGGGAACCCAGCATTTT. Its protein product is CASSLNAQGTQHF.

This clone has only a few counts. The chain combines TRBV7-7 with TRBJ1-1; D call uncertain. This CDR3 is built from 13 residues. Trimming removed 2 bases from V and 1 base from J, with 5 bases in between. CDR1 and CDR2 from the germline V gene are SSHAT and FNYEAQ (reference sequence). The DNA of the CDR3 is TGTGCCAGCAGCTTACAGGAGAACACTGAAGCTTTCTTT. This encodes CASSLQENTEAFF.

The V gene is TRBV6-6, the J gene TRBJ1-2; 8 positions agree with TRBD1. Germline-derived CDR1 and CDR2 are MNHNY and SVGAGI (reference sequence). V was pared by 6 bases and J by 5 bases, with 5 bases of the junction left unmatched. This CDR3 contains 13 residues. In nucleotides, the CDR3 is TGTGCCAGCAGGATACAGGGGGGTTATGGCTACACCTTC. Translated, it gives CASRIQGGYGYTF.

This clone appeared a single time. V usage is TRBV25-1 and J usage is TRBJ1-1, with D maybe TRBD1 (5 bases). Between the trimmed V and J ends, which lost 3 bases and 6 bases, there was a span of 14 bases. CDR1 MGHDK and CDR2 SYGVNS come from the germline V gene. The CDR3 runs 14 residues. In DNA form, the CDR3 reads TGTGCCAGCAGTGAGTCGCCAGGGTCCTCTGAAGCTTTCTTT. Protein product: CASSESPGSSEAFF. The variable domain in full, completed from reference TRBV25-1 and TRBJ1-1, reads EADIYQTPRYLVIGTGKKITLECSQTMGHDKMYWYQQDPGMELHLIHYSYGVNSTEKGDLSSESTVSRIRTEHFPLTLESARPSHTSQYLCASSESPGSSEAFFGQGTRLTVV.

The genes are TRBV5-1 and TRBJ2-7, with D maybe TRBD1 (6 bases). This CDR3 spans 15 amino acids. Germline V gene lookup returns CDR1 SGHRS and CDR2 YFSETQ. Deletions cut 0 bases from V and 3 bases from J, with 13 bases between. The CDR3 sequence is CASSLGTDIYYEQYF. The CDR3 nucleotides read TGCGCCAGCAGCTTGGGGACAGATATTTACTACGAGCAGTACTTC.

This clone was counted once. CDR3 DNA sequence: TGTGCCAGCAGACTAGCAGGGGAGACCCAGTACTTC. Encoded protein: CASRLAGETQYF. The rearrangement joins TRBV2 to TRBJ2-5; tentative D call: TRBD2 (6 bases). CDR3 length equals 12 residues. CDR1 SNHLY and CDR2 FYNNEI come from the germline V gene. V was pared by 6 bases and J by 5 bases, with 10 bases between.

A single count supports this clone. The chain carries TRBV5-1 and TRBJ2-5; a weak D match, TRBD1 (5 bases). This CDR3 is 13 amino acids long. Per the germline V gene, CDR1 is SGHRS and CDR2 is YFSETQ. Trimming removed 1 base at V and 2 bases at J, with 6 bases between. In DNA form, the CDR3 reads TGCGCCAGCAGCTTGTCAGGGCAAGAGACCCAGTACTTC. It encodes CASSLSGQETQYF.

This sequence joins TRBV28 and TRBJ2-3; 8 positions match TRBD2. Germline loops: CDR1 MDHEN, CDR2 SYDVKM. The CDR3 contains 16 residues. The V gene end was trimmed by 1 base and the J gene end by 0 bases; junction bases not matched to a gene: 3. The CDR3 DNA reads TGTGCCAGCAGTTTATACGGGGGGGCCAGCACAGATACGCAGTATTTT. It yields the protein CASSLYGGASTDTQYF. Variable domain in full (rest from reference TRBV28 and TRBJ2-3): DVKVTQSSRYLVKRTGEKVFLECVQDMDHENMFWYRQDPGLGLRLIYFSYDVKMKEKGDIPEGYSVSREKKERFSLILESASTNQTSMYLCASSLYGGASTDTQYFGPGTRLTVL.

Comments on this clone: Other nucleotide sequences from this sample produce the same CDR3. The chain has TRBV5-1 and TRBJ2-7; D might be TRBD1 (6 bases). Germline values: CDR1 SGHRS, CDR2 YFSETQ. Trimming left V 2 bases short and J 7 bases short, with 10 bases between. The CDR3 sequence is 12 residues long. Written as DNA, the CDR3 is TGCGCCAGCAGCTTACAGGGCGTGGAGCAGTACTTC. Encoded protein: CASSLQGVEQYF.

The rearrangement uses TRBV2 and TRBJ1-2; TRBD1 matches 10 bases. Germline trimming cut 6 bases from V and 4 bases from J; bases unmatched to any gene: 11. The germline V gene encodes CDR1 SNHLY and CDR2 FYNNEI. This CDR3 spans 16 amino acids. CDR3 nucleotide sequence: TGTGCCAGCAGGAAAGAAGGGGGACAGGGGAGCTATGGCTACACCTTC. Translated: CASRKEGGQGSYGYTF.

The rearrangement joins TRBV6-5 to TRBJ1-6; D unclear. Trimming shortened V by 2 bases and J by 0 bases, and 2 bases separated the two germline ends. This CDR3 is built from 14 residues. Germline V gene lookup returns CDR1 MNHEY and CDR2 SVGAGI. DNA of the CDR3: TGTGCCAGCAGTTACCACTCCTATAATTCACCCCTCCACTTT. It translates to CASSYHSYNSPLHF.

This CDR3 reads CASSPRDRGGHEQYF. CDR3 bases: TGCGCCAGCAGCCCCCGGGACAGGGGAGGACACGAGCAGTACTTC. The chain recombines TRBV4-3 with TRBJ2-7, with TRBD1 matching 10 bases. Germline V gene lookup returns CDR1 LGHNA and CDR2 YSLEER. V lost 4 bases to trimming and J lost 5 bases; unmatched junction nucleotides: 8. CDR3 length: 15 amino acids.

CDR3 coding DNA: TGTGCCAGCAGCGCGACAGAACTTTATGGCTACACCTTC. Translation: CASSATELYGYTF. The V gene is TRBV7-9, the J gene TRBJ1-2, with a possible D match to TRBD1 (5 bases). CDR1 and CDR2 (germline): SEHNR, FQNEAQ (reference sequence). This CDR3 is 13 amino acids long. Trimming stripped 5 bases from V and 5 bases from J, with 12 bases between.